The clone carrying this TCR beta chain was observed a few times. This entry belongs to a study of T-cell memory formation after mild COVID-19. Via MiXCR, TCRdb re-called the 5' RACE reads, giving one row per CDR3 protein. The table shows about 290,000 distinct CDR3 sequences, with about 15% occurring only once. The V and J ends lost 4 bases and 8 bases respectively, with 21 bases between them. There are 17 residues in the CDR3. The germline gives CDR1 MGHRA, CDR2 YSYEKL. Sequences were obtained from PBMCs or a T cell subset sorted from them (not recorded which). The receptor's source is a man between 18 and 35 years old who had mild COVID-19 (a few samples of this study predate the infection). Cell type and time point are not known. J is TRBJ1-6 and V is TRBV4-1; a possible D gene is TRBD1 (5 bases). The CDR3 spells CASSPDGAPRWDSPLHF. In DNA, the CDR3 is TGCGCCAGCAGCCCAGACGGGGCTCCGAGGTGGGATTCACCCCTCCACTTT.